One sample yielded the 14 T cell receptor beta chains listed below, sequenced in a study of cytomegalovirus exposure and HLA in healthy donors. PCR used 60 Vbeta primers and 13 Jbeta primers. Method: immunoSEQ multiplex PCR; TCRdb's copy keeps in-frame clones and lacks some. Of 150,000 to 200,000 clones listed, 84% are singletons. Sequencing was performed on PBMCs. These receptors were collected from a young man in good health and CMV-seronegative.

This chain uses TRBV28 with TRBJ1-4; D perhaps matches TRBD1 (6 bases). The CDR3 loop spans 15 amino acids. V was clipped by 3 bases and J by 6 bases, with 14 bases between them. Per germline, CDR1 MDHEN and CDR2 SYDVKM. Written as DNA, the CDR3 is TGTGCCAGCAGTTTCGGACAGTCCGCCCATGAAAAACTGTTTTTT. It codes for CASSFGQSAHEKLFF. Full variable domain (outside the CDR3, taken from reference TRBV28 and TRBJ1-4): DVKVTQSSRYLVKRTGEKVFLECVQDMDHENMFWYRQDPGLGLRLIYFSYDVKMKEKGDIPEGYSVSREKKERFSLILESASTNQTSMYLCASSFGQSAHEKLFFGSGTQLSVL.

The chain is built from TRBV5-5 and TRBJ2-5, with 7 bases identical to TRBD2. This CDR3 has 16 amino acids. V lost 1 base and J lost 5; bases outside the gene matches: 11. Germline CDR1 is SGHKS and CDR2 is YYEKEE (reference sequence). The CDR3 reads CASSLLGGRAWETQYF. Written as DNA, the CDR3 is TGTGCCAGCAGCTTGTTAGGTGGGAGGGCCTGGGAGACCCAGTACTTC.

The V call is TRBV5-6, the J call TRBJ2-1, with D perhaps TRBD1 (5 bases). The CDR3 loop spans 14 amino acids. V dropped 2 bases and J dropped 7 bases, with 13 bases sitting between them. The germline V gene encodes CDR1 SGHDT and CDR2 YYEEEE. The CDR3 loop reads CASSFGRAANEQFF. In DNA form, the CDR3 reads TGTGCCAGCAGCTTTGGCAGGGCGGCAAATGAGCAGTTCTTC.

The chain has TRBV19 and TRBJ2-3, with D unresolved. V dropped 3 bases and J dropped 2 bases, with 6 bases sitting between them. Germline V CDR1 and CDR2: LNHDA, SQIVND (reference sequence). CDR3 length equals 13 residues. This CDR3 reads CASSIRVTDTQYF. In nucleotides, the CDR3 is TGTGCCAGTAGTATCCGGGTCACAGATACGCAGTATTTT.

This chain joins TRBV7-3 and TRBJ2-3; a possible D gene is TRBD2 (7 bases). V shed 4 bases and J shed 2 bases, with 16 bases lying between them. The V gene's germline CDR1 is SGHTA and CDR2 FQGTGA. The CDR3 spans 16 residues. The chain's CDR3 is CASSSQGGGATDTQYF. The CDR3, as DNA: TGTGCCAGCAGCTCACAAGGGGGGGGAGCCACAGATACGCAGTATTTT.

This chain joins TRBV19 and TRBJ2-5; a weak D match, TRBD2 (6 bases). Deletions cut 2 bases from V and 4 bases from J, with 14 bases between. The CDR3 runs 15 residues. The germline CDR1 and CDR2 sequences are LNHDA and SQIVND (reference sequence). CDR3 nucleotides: TGTGCCAGTAGTATAAGGGAAGCCGGGGGAGAGACCCAGTACTTC. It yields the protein CASSIREAGGETQYF.

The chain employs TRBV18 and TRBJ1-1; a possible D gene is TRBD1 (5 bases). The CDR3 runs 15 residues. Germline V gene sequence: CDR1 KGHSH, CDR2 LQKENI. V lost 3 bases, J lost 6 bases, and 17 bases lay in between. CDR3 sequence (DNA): TGTGCCAGCTCACCGTTGACCGGGGGGGAGGCTGAAGCTTTCTTT. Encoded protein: CASSPLTGGEAEAFF.

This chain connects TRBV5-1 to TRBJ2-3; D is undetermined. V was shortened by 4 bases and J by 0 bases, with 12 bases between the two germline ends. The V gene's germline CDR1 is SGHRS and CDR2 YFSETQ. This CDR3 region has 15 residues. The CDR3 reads CASSLDLTSTDTQYF. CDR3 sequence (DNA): TGCGCCAGCAGCCTTGATCTCACTAGCACAGATACGCAGTATTTT.

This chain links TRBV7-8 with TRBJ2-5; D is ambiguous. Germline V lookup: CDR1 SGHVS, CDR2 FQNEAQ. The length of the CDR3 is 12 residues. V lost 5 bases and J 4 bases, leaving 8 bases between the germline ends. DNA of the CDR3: TGTGCCAGCAGCCCCCCCTCAGAGACCCAGTACTTC. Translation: CASSPPSETQYF.

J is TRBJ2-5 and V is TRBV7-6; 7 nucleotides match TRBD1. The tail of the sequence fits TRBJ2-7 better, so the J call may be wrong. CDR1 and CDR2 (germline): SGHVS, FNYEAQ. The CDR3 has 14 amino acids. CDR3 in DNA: TGTGCCAGCAGCTTACGGGACAGCCCTAACGAGCAGTACTTC. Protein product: CASSLRDSPNEQYF.

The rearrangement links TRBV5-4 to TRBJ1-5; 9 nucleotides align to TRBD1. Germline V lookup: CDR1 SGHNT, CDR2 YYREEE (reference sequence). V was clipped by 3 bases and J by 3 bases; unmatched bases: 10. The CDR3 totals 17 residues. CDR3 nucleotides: TGTGCCAGCAGCTCCCCAGGGGACAGGGCCTCCAATCAGCCCCAGCATTTT. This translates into CASSSPGDRASNQPQHF.

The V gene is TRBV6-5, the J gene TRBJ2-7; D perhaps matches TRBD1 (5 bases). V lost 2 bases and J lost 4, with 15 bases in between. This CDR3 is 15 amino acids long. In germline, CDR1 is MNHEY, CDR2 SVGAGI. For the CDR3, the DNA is TGTGCCAGCAGTTACCAATCGACAGAAGCTTACGAGCAGTACTTC. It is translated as CASSYQSTEAYEQYF.

As DNA, the CDR3 is TGCGCCAGCAGCCCGGGACTTAGGAACACCGGGGAGCTGTTTTTT. It encodes CASSPGLRNTGELFF. The V gene is TRBV5-1, the J gene TRBJ2-2; D may be TRBD2 (6 bases). The CDR3 extends over 15 amino acids. Germline assignment: CDR1 SGHRS and CDR2 YFSETQ. Trimming removed 4 bases at V and 1 base at J, with 11 bases between.

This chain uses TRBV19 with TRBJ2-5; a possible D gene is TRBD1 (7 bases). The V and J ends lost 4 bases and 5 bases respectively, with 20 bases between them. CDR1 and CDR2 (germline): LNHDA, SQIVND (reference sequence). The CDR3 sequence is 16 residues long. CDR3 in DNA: TGTGCCAGTAGTACCCGACAGGGAGGCGTACGGGAGACCCAGTACTTC. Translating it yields CASSTRQGGVRETQYF.